Below, 30 T cell receptor beta chains from the same sample are listed, as sequenced in a study of T cells in Graves' hyperthyroidism and ophthalmopathy. The TCR beta CDR3 regions underwent amplification using RNA transcripts as the source. In the first-round RT-PCR of the TCR CDR3, the HTBI primer set was used. TCRdb used MiXCR to reprocess the multiplex PCR reads, holding one entry per CDR3 protein. The sample carries roughly 500,000 distinct CDR3 sequences, around 43% recorded once. Sequencing was performed on peripheral blood or thyroid tissue (not recorded which). These receptors all stem from an adult woman with Graves' disease, either hyperthyroidism or ophthalmopathy (not recorded which).

In this sample, this clonotype turned up many times. In nucleotides, the CDR3 is TGTGCCAGCAGGCGGGACAGGATCTCCTACGAGCAGTACTTC. Amino acid sequence: CASRRDRISYEQYF. The rearrangement uses TRBV7-9 and TRBJ2-7; 8 bases are a match to TRBD1. Germline V gene lookup returns CDR1 SEHNR and CDR2 FQNEAQ (reference sequence). This CDR3 region has 14 residues. J was trimmed by 0 bases and V by 6 bases; bases with no gene match: 4.

This clonotype has only a few counts. This chain connects TRBV29-1 to TRBJ1-5; 9 bases are a match to TRBD1. V shed 8 bases and J 4 bases; nucleotides not matched to a gene: 3. From germline, CDR1 is SQVTM and CDR2 ANQGSEA. The CDR3 is 12 amino acids. This CDR3 reads CSYGQGNQPQHF. CDR3 sequence (DNA): TGCAGCTACGGACAGGGGAATCAGCCCCAGCATTTT.

This rearrangement joins TRBV7-9 to TRBJ2-7; TRBD1 might be the D (6 bases). CDR1 is SEHNR and CDR2 is FQNEAQ in the germline V gene (reference sequence). Trimming stripped 4 bases from V and 4 bases from J, with 14 bases between. CDR3 length: 14 amino acids. DNA of the CDR3: TGTGCCAGCAGCTCTGGGACATTAAAGTACGAGCAGTACTTC. Translating gives CASSSGTLKYEQYF.

The sample holds many counts of this clonotype. The chain carries TRBV5-8 and TRBJ2-5; TRBD2 aligns across 11 bases. J lost 4 bases, V lost 2 bases, and 4 bases had no gene match. Germline lookup yields CDR1 SGHTS and CDR2 YDEGEE. This CDR3 region has 15 residues. The CDR3 loop reads CASSFLAGGGETQYF. The CDR3 coding sequence is TGTGCCAGCAGCTTCCTAGCGGGAGGAGGAGAGACCCAGTACTTC. The full variable domain, its missing parts supplied by reference TRBV5-8 and TRBJ2-5, is EAGVTQSPTHLIKTRGQQATLRCSPISGHTSVYWYQQALGLGLQFLLWYDEGEERNRGNFPPRFSGRQFPNYSSELNVNALELEDSALYLCASSFLAGGGETQYFGPGTRLLVL.

This clonotype was recorded a few times. The chain recombines TRBV12-3 or TRBV12-4 with TRBJ1-5; 9 bases map to TRBD1. The CDR3 is made up of 15 amino acids. After removal of 5 bases from V and 5 bases from J, the junction contained 7 bases not matched to a gene. The CDR3 nucleotides read TGTGCCAGCAGTCCGGGACAGGGACGAGATCAGCCCCAGCATTTT. Its protein is CASSPGQGRDQPQHF.

This clonotype came up a few times. A much larger clone differs from this one at a single base, so this may be a read error. The chain couples TRBV24-1 to TRBJ2-7; D possibly corresponds to TRBD2 (6 bases). V lost 9 bases and J lost 7, with 15 bases in between. This CDR3 comprises 12 residues. CDR1 is KGHDR, CDR2 SFDVKD, per germline. CDR3 coding DNA: TGTGCCACCGCGGGGCCCTACAATGAGCAGTACTTC. Protein product: CATAGPYNEQYF.

The genes are TRBV7-8 and TRBJ1-3; 7 positions match TRBD1. The length of the CDR3 is 15 residues. V lost 5 bases, J lost 1 base, and 5 bases stayed unmatched. Germline lookup yields CDR1 SGHVS and CDR2 FQNEAQ. The CDR3 spells CASSIGQASGNTIYF. CDR3 coding DNA: TGTGCCAGCAGCATCGGACAGGCGTCTGGAAACACCATATATTTT.

This clonotype is a singleton in its sample. The genes are TRBV24-1 and TRBJ1-5; D gene unclear. CDR1 KGHDR and CDR2 SFDVKD come from the germline V gene. Deletions cut 4 bases from V and 3 bases from J, with 9 bases between. The CDR3 totals 14 residues. The CDR3 here is CATSEVGFNQPQHF. The CDR3 DNA follows: TGTGCCACCAGTGAAGTAGGGTTCAATCAGCCCCAGCATTTT.

CDR3 nucleotides: TGTGCCAGCAGTGGAGGACTAGTCCCCCTCCACTTT. This codes for CASSGGLVPLHF. V gene TRBV2 combines with J gene TRBJ1-6; D call uncertain. The germline CDR1 and CDR2 sequences are SNHLY and FYNNEI. CDR3 length: 12 residues. V lost 4 bases to trimming and J lost 13 bases, with 11 bases between them. The full variable domain, completed using reference TRBV2 and TRBJ1-6, is EPEVTQTPSHQVTQMGQEVILRCVPISNHLYFYWYRQILGQKVEFLVSFYNNEISEKSEIFDDQFSVERPDGSNFTLKIRSTKLEDSAMYFCASSGGLVPLHFGNGTRLTVT.

The chain combines TRBV5-1 with TRBJ2-2, with D uncertain. This CDR3 has 15 amino acids. Germline V CDR1 and CDR2: SGHRS, YFSETQ. Trimming pared 1 base from V and 2 bases from J, leaving 9 bases between. DNA for the CDR3: TGCGCCAGCAGCTTGTTTCCAGGCAACACCGGGGAGCTGTTTTTT. Translation gives CASSLFPGNTGELFF.

This clonotype is a singleton in its sample. J is TRBJ1-5 and V is TRBV19; D gene ambiguous. Germline-derived CDR1 and CDR2 are LNHDA and SQIVND (reference sequence). The germline V and J ends were trimmed by 9 bases and 11 bases, with 14 bases remaining between them. The CDR3 loop spans 11 amino acids. This chain's CDR3 is CASTDTGTQHF. CDR3 DNA: TGTGCCAGCACAGACACCGGGACCCAGCATTTT.

This clonotype has ten or more counts. V gene TRBV20-1 combines with J gene TRBJ1-1; 12 bases align to TRBD1. CDR1 DFQATT and CDR2 SNEGSKA come from the germline V gene (reference sequence). J gave up 3 bases and V 1 base, and 15 bases lay outside the gene matches. CDR3 length: 19 residues. The CDR3 here is CSARAVTGTGGISHTEAFF. CDR3 nucleotide sequence: TGCAGTGCTAGAGCCGTCACCGGGACAGGGGGCATCTCTCACACTGAAGCTTTCTTT.

This clonotype occurred a few times. The genes are TRBV29-1 and TRBJ1-3, with a tentative D call TRBD1 (6 bases). The CDR3 extends over 14 amino acids. Germline V gene lookup returns CDR1 SQVTM and CDR2 ANQGSEA. Trimming cost V 6 bases and J 2 bases, with 14 bases left between them. The CDR3, as DNA: TGCAGCGTCGGACTAGGACAGACTGGAAACACCATATATTTT. As protein: CSVGLGQTGNTIYF.

In its sample, this clonotype was seen once. The chain uses TRBV11-2 and TRBJ1-1, with a weak D call TRBD1 (5 bases). Trimming removed 5 bases from V and 7 bases from J, with 14 bases in between. This CDR3 is 13 amino acids long. Germline loops: CDR1 SGHAT, CDR2 FQNNGV. The CDR3 reads CASSRDPGREAFF. CDR3 coding DNA: TGTGCCAGCAGCCGGGACCCAGGGCGTGAAGCTTTCTTT.

The chain has TRBV7-3 and TRBJ1-3; D gene ambiguous. V lost 2 bases, J lost 6 bases, and 11 bases lay in between. There are 14 residues in the CDR3. The germline V gene has CDR1 SGHTA and CDR2 FQGTGA. CDR3 sequence (DNA): TGTGCCAGCAGCTTAGGGTCCCCCGCAAACACCATATATTTT. This codes for CASSLGSPANTIYF.

The table lists this clonotype with a few counts. The rearrangement joins TRBV10-3 to TRBJ2-7; D possibly corresponds to TRBD1 (6 bases). The CDR3 has 16 amino acids. Trimming cost V 5 bases and J 2 bases, with 19 bases left between them. Germline V gene lookup returns CDR1 ENHRY and CDR2 SYGVKD. DNA of the CDR3: TGTGCCATCAGTCCCTCGGAAGCAGGGGCGGCCTACGAGCAGTACTTC. It encodes CAISPSEAGAAYEQYF.

The chain has TRBV7-3 and TRBJ2-6; D might be TRBD2 (6 bases). CDR3 size: 16 residues. Trimming removed 3 bases at V and 2 bases at J, with 11 bases between. Per the germline V gene, CDR1 is SGHTA and CDR2 is FQGTGA. This chain's CDR3 is CASSLEGRPGANVLTF. CDR3 nucleotide sequence: TGTGCCAGCAGCTTGGAGGGGCGCCCTGGGGCCAACGTCCTGACTTTC. Supplemented by reference TRBV7-3 and TRBJ2-6, the full variable domain reads GAGVSQTPSNKVTEKGKYVELRCDPISGHTALYWYRQSLGQGPEFLIYFQGTGAADDSGLPNDRFFAVRPEGSVSTLKIQRTERGDSAVYLCASSLEGRPGANVLTFGAGSRLTVL.

The chain has TRBV19 and TRBJ2-7, with 8 bases matching TRBD2. With V trimmed by 4 bases and J by 4 bases, 3 bases remained unmatched. The germline V gene encodes CDR1 LNHDA and CDR2 SQIVND (reference sequence). This CDR3 is built from 13 residues. CDR3 amino acids: CASSTGLAYEQYF. The CDR3 DNA sequence: TGTGCCAGTAGTACAGGACTAGCTTACGAGCAGTACTTC. Full variable domain (outside the CDR3, taken from reference TRBV19 and TRBJ2-7): DGGITQSPKYLFRKEGQNVTLSCEQNLNHDAMYWYRQDPGQGLRLIYYSQIVNDFQKGDIAEGYSVSREKKESFPLTVTSAQKNPTAFYLCASSTGLAYEQYFGPGTRLTVT.

The chain carries TRBV25-1 and TRBJ1-4; 7 nucleotides line up with TRBD1. Germline V gene sequence: CDR1 MGHDK, CDR2 SYGVNS. J was trimmed by 10 bases and V by 10 bases; bases with no gene match: 15. The CDR3 runs to 14 residues. In nucleotides, the CDR3 is TGTGCCAACGAAATACAGAGGACAGGTGGAAAACTGTTTTTT. It encodes CANEIQRTGGKLFF.

This clonotype was recorded a few times. The chain uses TRBV5-6 and TRBJ2-7; D is tentatively TRBD1 or TRBD2 (5 bases each). Deletions cut 0 bases from V and 2 bases from J, with 9 bases between. The CDR3 length is 14 residues. CDR1 and CDR2 from the germline V gene are SGHDT and YYEEEE. The CDR3: CASSLGDGTYEQYF. CDR3 in DNA: TGTGCCAGCAGCTTGGGGGACGGGACCTACGAGCAGTACTTC.

This clonotype was seen repeatedly, ten times or more. The chain has TRBV2 and TRBJ1-1, with D maybe TRBD1 (5 bases). Germline V gene lookup returns CDR1 SNHLY and CDR2 FYNNEI. V shed 7 bases and J shed 4 bases, with 13 bases lying between them. This CDR3 is 13 amino acids long. CDR3 in DNA: TGTGCCAGCAACAAGGGGATGAGCACTGAAGCTTTCTTT. Protein sequence: CASNKGMSTEAFF.

This clonotype was observed at least ten times. This chain uses TRBV10-2 with TRBJ1-5; the D is unclear. The CDR3 sequence is 12 residues long. V lost 3 bases and J 7 bases, leaving 7 bases between the germline ends. Germline CDR1 is WSHSY and CDR2 is SAAADI. The CDR3 DNA follows: TGCGCCAGCAGTGATGACGACCAGCCCCAGCATTTT. Encoded protein: CASSDDDQPQHF.

This clonotype showed up many times. J is TRBJ1-2 and V is TRBV6-5, with D possibly matching TRBD1 (5 bases). Trimming cost V 2 bases and J 12 bases, with 10 bases left between them. The CDR3 has 11 amino acids. Per the germline V gene, CDR1 is MNHEY and CDR2 is SVGAGI. The CDR3 DNA follows: TGTGCCAGCAGTTACCAGGGAAGGGACACCTTC. It encodes CASSYQGRDTF.

The rearrangement links TRBV29-1 to TRBJ2-7, with 10 bases lining up with TRBD1. The germline V gene has CDR1 SQVTM and CDR2 ANQGSEA. The CDR3 spans 13 residues. With 8 bases clipped from V and 2 bases from J, the junction kept 6 bases outside the gene matches. In nucleotides, the CDR3 is TGCAGCTCCGGACAGGGGGTCCCCTACGAGCAGTACTTC. Translating it yields CSSGQGVPYEQYF.

This chain uses TRBV9 with TRBJ1-3; TRBD1 might be the D (6 bases). Germline V gene sequence: CDR1 SGDLS, CDR2 YYNGEE. The CDR3 sequence is 17 residues long. Deletions cut 3 bases from V and 2 bases from J, with 18 bases between. DNA of the CDR3: TGTGCCAGCAGCGCCTCACGACAGGAATCGACTGGAAACACCATATATTTT. Translation gives CASSASRQESTGNTIYF.

In its sample, this clonotype was seen many times. This chain connects TRBV29-1 to TRBJ2-2, with D perhaps matching TRBD2 (5 bases). With 5 bases removed from V and 4 bases from J, the gap between germline ends came to 11 bases. The CDR3 is made up of 13 amino acids. CDR1 is SQVTM and CDR2 is ANQGSEA in the germline V gene. CDR3 sequence reads: CSVHDYFTGELFF. The CDR3 DNA reads TGCAGCGTTCACGACTATTTCACCGGGGAGCTGTTTTTT.

This clonotype has a count of ten or more. This rearrangement joins TRBV20-1 to TRBJ2-7; D might be TRBD1 (5 bases). This CDR3 is built from 14 residues. The germline V gene encodes CDR1 DFQATT and CDR2 SNEGSKA (reference sequence). The germline V and J ends were trimmed by 3 bases and 0 bases, with 12 bases remaining between them. CDR3 amino acids: CSARPHQGSYEQYF. CDR3 coding DNA: TGCAGTGCTAGGCCTCACCAGGGCTCCTACGAGCAGTACTTC.

This chain connects TRBV10-3 to TRBJ1-2; 9 bases fit TRBD1. Germline loops: CDR1 ENHRY, CDR2 SYGVKD. J was trimmed by 4 bases and V by 6 bases; bases with no gene match: 12. The CDR3 extends over 16 amino acids. CDR3 amino acids: CAIRGTGLIYGYGYTF. CDR3 coding DNA: TGTGCCATCAGGGGGACAGGGCTCATCTATGGCTATGGCTACACCTTC.

J is TRBJ2-7 and V is TRBV7-9; TRBD1 agrees at 9 bases. CDR1 is SEHNR, CDR2 FQNEAQ, per germline (reference sequence). Losses at the gene ends were 5 bases for V and 4 bases for J; bases not matched to a gene: 9. There are 15 residues in the CDR3. The chain's CDR3 is CASSHRDRVLYEQYF. The CDR3 nucleotides are TGTGCCAGCAGCCACCGGGACAGGGTTCTTTACGAGCAGTACTTC.

This chain joins TRBV10-3 and TRBJ2-7; tentatively, D is TRBD1 (5 bases). This CDR3 region has 12 residues. Trimming shortened V by 3 bases and J by 5 bases, and 8 bases separated the two germline ends. Germline V lookup: CDR1 ENHRY, CDR2 SYGVKD. CDR3 protein: CAISDRGDEQYF. CDR3 nucleotide sequence: TGTGCCATCAGTGATAGGGGTGACGAGCAGTACTTC.